This passage covers 3 T cell receptor beta chains from one sample sequenced in a study of blood T cell repertoires in COVID-19 (dated by TCRdb to 2018 to 2021). Library construction relied on the immunoSEQ multiplex PCR assay. The table comes from immuneACCESS by way of TCRdb, which keeps in-frame sequences with V and J called. Part of the clones is missing from these tables; in studies checked, under half for an unresolved V gene and the rest for unknown reasons. For this sample the table gives around 250,000 clones, of which roughly 83% were detected only once. Roughly 5.2% of the sample lies in the top ten. Material: peripheral blood. The receptors originated from a woman at least 80 years old with COVID-19, enrolled during active disease.

This chain connects TRBV10-3 to TRBJ1-5; no reliable D call. The CDR3 is 13 residues long. Germline assignment: CDR1 ENHRY and CDR2 SYGVKD. V was cut by 7 bases and J by 4 bases, with 11 bases left in between. The CDR3 protein is CAINAQPNQPQHF. DNA for the CDR3: TGTGCCATCAACGCGCAACCAAATCAGCCCCAGCATTTT.

The chain uses TRBV7-8 and TRBJ1-2, with TRBD1 matching 8 bases. Germline loops: CDR1 SGHVS, CDR2 FQNEAQ. V shed 6 bases and J 8 bases; nucleotides not matched to a gene: 8. The CDR3 has 13 residues. The CDR3 sequence: CASSSAGGEGYTF. CDR3 nucleotides: TGTGCCAGCAGTTCCGCAGGGGGCGAGGGCTACACCTTC.

V and J are TRBV2 and TRBJ2-2; 10 bases line up with TRBD2. With V trimmed by 8 bases and J by 7 bases, 10 bases remained unmatched. Per the germline V gene, CDR1 is SNHLY and CDR2 is FYNNEI. The CDR3 contains 15 residues. The CDR3 sequence: CASRTTSGVSGELFF. The DNA for the CDR3 is TGTGCCAGCCGAACTACTAGCGGGGTTAGCGGGGAGCTGTTTTTT.